Listed below are T cell receptor beta chains from one sample, sequenced in a study of monozygotic twins with inflammatory bowel disease. TCRdb re-called the 5' RACE reads and catalogs CDR3 proteins one per entry, DNA excluded. Found here are more than 100,000 distinct CDR3 sequences; the top ten clones hold less than 2%. Sequenced: blood. The origin of the receptors is a human donor with ulcerative colitis or Crohn's disease, or a healthy co-twin of an affected twin (not recorded which). CDR3s include the opening cysteine and the closing phenylalanine or tryptophan. Fields, in order: CDR3 protein, V gene, J gene.

CDR3: CASSLIDERHEQYF; V: TRBV12-3/TRBV12-4; J: TRBJ2-7
CDR3: CASSQRGLQEIQYF; V: TRBV19; J: TRBJ2-5
CDR3: CSVDGDRSWVNTEAFF; V: TRBV29-1; J: TRBJ1-1
CDR3: CASSQRQPGQGRQETQYF; V: TRBV3-1; J: TRBJ2-5
CDR3: CASRDQNTDTQYF; V: TRBV25-1; J: TRBJ2-3
CDR3: CASSEGSGSGPYEQYF; V: TRBV3-1; J: TRBJ2-7
CDR3: CASSPGQGGETQYF; V: TRBV18; J: TRBJ2-5
CDR3: CASSLVMGSLNTEAFF; V: TRBV11-2; J: TRBJ1-1
CDR3: CASSFASGTAGELFF; V: TRBV7-6; J: TRBJ2-2
CDR3: CASSNRAGSPLHF; V: TRBV2; J: TRBJ1-6
CDR3: CSAPRQGRQNTEAFF; V: TRBV20-1; J: TRBJ1-1
CDR3: CASRLGQRHNSPLHF; V: TRBV12-3/TRBV12-4; J: TRBJ1-6
CDR3: CSAPLTGVRVNTEAFF; V: TRBV20-1; J: TRBJ1-1
CDR3: CASSRQVDPYEQYF; V: TRBV13; J: TRBJ2-7
CDR3: CSARDPKSPGYTF; V: TRBV20-1; J: TRBJ1-2
CDR3: CASSLTLVSTNEQFF; V: TRBV7-3; J: TRBJ2-1
CDR3: CASSLTGGGQETQYF; V: TRBV28; J: TRBJ2-5
CDR3: CASSQEWVGEGNYGYTF; V: TRBV4-3; J: TRBJ1-2
CDR3: CASSQSGGAGEQYF; V: TRBV14; J: TRBJ2-7
CDR3: CASSQADRDGTEAFF; V: TRBV4-2; J: TRBJ1-1
CDR3: CASSDGVTDTQYF; V: TRBV4-1; J: TRBJ2-3
CDR3: CASSHTGGKIEKLFF; V: TRBV4-3; J: TRBJ1-4
CDR3: CASSLESPAGELFF; V: TRBV7-9; J: TRBJ2-2
CDR3: CASSLDWQGSIEQYF; V: TRBV5-1; J: TRBJ2-7
CDR3: CASRNSNQPQHF; V: TRBV6-6; J: TRBJ1-5
CDR3: CASRNRGLEGELFF; V: TRBV3-1; J: TRBJ2-2
CDR3: CASSQGDRDGEKLFF; V: TRBV4-3; J: TRBJ1-4
CDR3: CAISEGTGGKTEAFF; V: TRBV10-3; J: TRBJ1-1
CDR3: CASSPRSPPQPQHF; V: TRBV7-2; J: TRBJ1-5
CDR3: CSARWSIADTQYF; V: TRBV20-1; J: TRBJ2-3
CDR3: CASSYAGLAGVYNEQFF; V: TRBV5-1; J: TRBJ2-1
CDR3: CASSLSRSYEQYF; V: TRBV12-3/TRBV12-4; J: TRBJ2-7
CDR3: CSAVEGTAKYGYTF; V: TRBV20-1; J: TRBJ1-2
CDR3: CASSPWDRGHQPQHF; V: TRBV16; J: TRBJ1-5
CDR3: CASSLSRMNTEAFF; V: TRBV28; J: TRBJ1-1
CDR3: CASSQLQGTGNTIYF; V: TRBV14; J: TRBJ1-3
CDR3: CASSRAGGSYEQYF; V: TRBV7-2; J: TRBJ2-7
CDR3: CASSYRLKGETQYF; V: TRBV6-5; J: TRBJ2-5
CDR3: CASSLSGGALTGELFF; V: TRBV11-2; J: TRBJ2-2
CDR3: CASSYSWTGLYTEAFF; V: TRBV6-5; J: TRBJ1-1
CDR3: CASSLSQGPLYEQYF; V: TRBV5-1; J: TRBJ2-7
CDR3: CASSTFDEQYF; V: TRBV28; J: TRBJ2-7
CDR3: CASSRLRTQGAGGYGYTF; V: TRBV11-2; J: TRBJ1-2
CDR3: CASSPSGSPYNEQFF; V: TRBV9; J: TRBJ2-1
CDR3: CASSNLAGRTDTQYF; V: TRBV3-1; J: TRBJ2-3
CDR3: CSVGDITIQETQYF; V: TRBV29-1; J: TRBJ2-5
CDR3: CSARGGAIYEQYF; V: TRBV20-1; J: TRBJ2-7